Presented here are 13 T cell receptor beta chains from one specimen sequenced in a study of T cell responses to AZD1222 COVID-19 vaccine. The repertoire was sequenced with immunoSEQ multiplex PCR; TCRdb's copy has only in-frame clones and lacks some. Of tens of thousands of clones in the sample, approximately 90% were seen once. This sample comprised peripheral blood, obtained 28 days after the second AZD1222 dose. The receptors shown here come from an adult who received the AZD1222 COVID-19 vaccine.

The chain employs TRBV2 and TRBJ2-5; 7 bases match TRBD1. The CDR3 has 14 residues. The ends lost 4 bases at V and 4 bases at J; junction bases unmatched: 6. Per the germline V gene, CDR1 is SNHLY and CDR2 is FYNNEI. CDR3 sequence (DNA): TGTGCCAGCAGTGGAATATCAGGGGGAGAGACCCAGTACTTC. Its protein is CASSGISGGETQYF.

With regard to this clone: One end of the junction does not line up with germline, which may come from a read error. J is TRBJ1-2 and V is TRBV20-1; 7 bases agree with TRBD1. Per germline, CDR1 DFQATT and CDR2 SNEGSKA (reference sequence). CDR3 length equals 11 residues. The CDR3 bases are TGTCTGACAGGGTCCAACTATGGCTACACCTTC. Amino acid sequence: CLTGSNYGYTF.

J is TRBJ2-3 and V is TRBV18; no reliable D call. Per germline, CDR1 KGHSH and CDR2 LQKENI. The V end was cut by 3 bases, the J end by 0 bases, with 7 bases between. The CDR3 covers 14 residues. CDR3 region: CASSPTPSTDTQYF. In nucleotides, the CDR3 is TGTGCCAGCTCACCGACACCCAGCACAGATACGCAGTATTTT.

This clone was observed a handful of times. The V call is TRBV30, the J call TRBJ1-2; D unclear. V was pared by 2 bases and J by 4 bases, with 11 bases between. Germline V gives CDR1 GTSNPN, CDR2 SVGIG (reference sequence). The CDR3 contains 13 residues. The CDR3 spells CAWSWGKIYGYTF. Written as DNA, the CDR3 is TGTGCCTGGAGTTGGGGAAAGATCTATGGCTACACCTTC.

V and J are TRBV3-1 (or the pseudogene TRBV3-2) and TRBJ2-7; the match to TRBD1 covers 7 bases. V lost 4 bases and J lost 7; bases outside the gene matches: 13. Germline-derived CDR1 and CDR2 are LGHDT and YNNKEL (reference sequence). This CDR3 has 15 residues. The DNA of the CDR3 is TGTGCCAGCAGCCTGCGACAGGGTAAAATGGGGGAGCAGTACTTC. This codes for CASSLRQGKMGEQYF.

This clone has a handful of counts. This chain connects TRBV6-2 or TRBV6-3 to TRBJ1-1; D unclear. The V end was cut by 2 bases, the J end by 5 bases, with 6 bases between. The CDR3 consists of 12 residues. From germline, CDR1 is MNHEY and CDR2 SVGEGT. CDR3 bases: TGTGCCAGCAGTTACAGTAGTACTGAAGCTTTCTTT. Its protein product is CASSYSSTEAFF.

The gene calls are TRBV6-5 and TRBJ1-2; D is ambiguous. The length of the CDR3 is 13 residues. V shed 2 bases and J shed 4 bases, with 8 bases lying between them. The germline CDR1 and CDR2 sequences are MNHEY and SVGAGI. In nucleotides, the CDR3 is TGTGCCAGCAGTTACGTGGAGGGCTATGGCTACACCTTC. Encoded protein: CASSYVEGYGYTF.

The CDR3 bases are TGTGCCAGCAGCCCATGGGGCACGGGCTCCTACAATGAGCAGTTCTTC. As protein: CASSPWGTGSYNEQFF. The chain has TRBV7-2 and TRBJ2-1; D possibly corresponds to TRBD1 (5 bases). V lost 5 bases, J lost 0 bases, and 14 bases lay in between. Germline CDR1 is SGHTA and CDR2 is FQGNSA. The CDR3 covers 16 residues.

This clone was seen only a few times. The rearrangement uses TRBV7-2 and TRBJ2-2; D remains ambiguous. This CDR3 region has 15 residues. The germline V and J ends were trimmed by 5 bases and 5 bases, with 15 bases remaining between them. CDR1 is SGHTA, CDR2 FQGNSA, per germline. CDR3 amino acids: CASSPSAWATGELFF. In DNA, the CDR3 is TGTGCCAGCAGCCCCTCGGCATGGGCGACCGGGGAGCTGTTTTTT.

CDR3 region: CASSYPGHILRGSYNEQFF. The CDR3 DNA follows: TGTGCCAGCAGTTACCCGGGACACATCCTTAGGGGGTCCTACAATGAGCAGTTCTTC. J is TRBJ2-1 and V is TRBV27, with D possibly TRBD1 on 6 matching bases. The CDR3 loop spans 19 amino acids. CDR1 is MNHEY, CDR2 SMNVEV, per germline (reference sequence). V gave up 4 bases and J gave up 1 base, with 23 bases separating them.

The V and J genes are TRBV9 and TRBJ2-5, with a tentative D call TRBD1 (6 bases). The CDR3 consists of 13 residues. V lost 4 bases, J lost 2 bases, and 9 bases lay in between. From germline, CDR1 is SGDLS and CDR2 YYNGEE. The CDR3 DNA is TGTGCCAGCAGCCGGACAGAGCAAGAGACCCAGTACTTC. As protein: CASSRTEQETQYF.

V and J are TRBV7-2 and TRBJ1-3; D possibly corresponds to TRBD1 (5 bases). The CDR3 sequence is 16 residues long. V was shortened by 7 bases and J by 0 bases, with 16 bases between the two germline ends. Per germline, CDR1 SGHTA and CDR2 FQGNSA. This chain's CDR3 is CASTHSVQGSGNTIYF. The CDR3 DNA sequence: TGTGCCAGCACCCATAGCGTGCAGGGCTCTGGAAACACCATATATTTT.

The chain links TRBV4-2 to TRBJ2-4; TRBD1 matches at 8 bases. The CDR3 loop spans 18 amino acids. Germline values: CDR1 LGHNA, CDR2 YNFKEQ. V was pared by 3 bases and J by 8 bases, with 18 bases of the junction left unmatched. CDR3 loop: CASSQELRTGNLKDIQYF. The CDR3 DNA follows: TGTGCCAGCAGCCAGGAACTCCGGACAGGGAACTTAAAGGACATTCAGTACTTC.